This T cell receptor beta chain is from a study of blood T cell repertoires in COVID-19. Overall study context: COVID-19 samples from acute and convalescent phases originated in the United States, Italy and Spain. T cells, B-cell-depleted T cells, or PBMCs supplied cDNA or gDNA.

Per the original data handling: Cell counts per sample came from amplifying reference gene primers. Some clones are missing from TCRdb's copy, which holds only in-frame ones; the method was immunoSEQ multiplex PCR. The D gene and trimming were derived from the DNA, and the V and J assignments and clone size from that table. This sample has some 70,000 clones, with around four fifths found just once. This receptor was identified in a woman aged 45 to 65 with acute or convalescent COVID-19. Material: peripheral blood.

CDR3 bases: TGTGCCAGCAGTTACGTGGCGGGAGGGCCGAACACCGGGGAGCTGTTTTTT. Translating it yields CASSYVAGGPNTGELFF. This chain connects TRBV6-2 or TRBV6-3 to TRBJ2-2; TRBD2 aligns across 9 bases. J was trimmed by 0 bases and V by 2 bases; bases with no gene match: 4. Germline V gene sequence: CDR1 MNHEY, CDR2 SVGEGT. CDR3 length: 17 residues.